This TCR beta chain was captured in a study of identical twins (dated by TCRdb to between 2015 and 2016). For context, the study as a whole: To test whether fetal clonotypes persist, this study deep-sequenced TCR alpha and beta repertoires from monozygotic twins, from unrelated adults of various ages, and from cord blood. Replicate twin experiments were performed at different times using different library preparation protocols to rule out contamination. Overall results and qualifications from the work: Fewer insertions were carried by abundant cord blood beta clonotypes; a weaker similar trend was observed in young adult naive repertoires, while no such trend was observed in memory repertoires. A weaker excess of twin sharing was found in beta out-of-frame sequences because the signal-to-noise ratio was lowered by fewer shared sequences. Because the same donors could not be followed over many years, conclusions were based on cross-sectional statistical analysis. In monozygotic twins, recombination models systematically underestimated out-of-frame TCR alpha sharing, but the models matched the sharing seen between unrelated individuals. Compared with coincidental sharing between unrelated individuals, out-of-frame TCR alpha sequences shared between twins showed an excess of sequences with low generation probability. Zero-insertion analyses could be partly confounded by invariant T cells such as MAIT and iNKT, although diverse VJ usage argued against such confounding for most clonotypes.

Libraries were constructed by 5' RACE. Sequencing relied on an Illumina HiSeq 2000. A universal primer binding site was introduced by template switching, and a unique molecular identifier was present in the final cDNA, enabling accurate counting of TCR cDNA molecules. First-strand cDNA for TCR alpha and beta chains was synthesized from specific primers in the conserved constant-segment region. Each cDNA library was double barcoded, with a SMART-Mk sample barcode plus Illumina barcodes, to control for contamination. TruSeq adapter sequences along with Illumina sample barcodes were introduced in two successive PCR steps. The TCR alpha and beta cDNA libraries were sequenced on the Illumina HiSeq platform using custom primers. The authors processed their data as follows. Unique molecular identifiers were extracted from raw reads with MiGEC, and CDR3 positions were determined with MiXCR. For each individual, recombination models were inferred using an EM algorithm with the repgenHMM and IGoR tools. Shared clonotypes were analyzed with the tcR package in R, and sharing was normalized by the product of cloneset sizes. To study raw recombination free of thymic and clonal selection effects, out-of-frame nonproductive sequences were analyzed. TCRdb reprocessed the public reads (quality trimming at Q25 with fastp, clone calling with MiXCR) and kept in-frame beta chains. Identical CDR3 proteins give one entry, which carries the most common genes and DNA. The authors' filters were not applied to this entry. The table for this sample lists 700,000 to 950,000 distinct CDR3 sequences; around 12% of them were counted only once. Around 1.5% of the sample comes from the top ten.

A remark on this clonotype: It lacks a known antigen. The sample holds no much larger clone one base away, and base qualities are not on file.

All donors were healthy Caucasians. The twin cohort consisted of three pairs of female monozygotic twins, all aged about 18 to 29 years. Peripheral blood mononuclear cells were the source from which RNA for the TCR libraries was isolated. Including the terminal cysteine and phenylalanine, the CDR3 comprises 17 residues. The DNA shown is the 51-base CDR3, in frame from base 1. The junction carries 12 bases between V and J, which are trimmed by 3 bases and 0 bases respectively. This sample was shared with a second study, whose subject was yellow fever vaccine responses in identical twins. The second paper further reports: The T cell response to vaccination in identical twins was reported by the authors to appear partly convergent and partly personalized. The study precisely tracked vaccine-responding T cell clones in identical twins.

The sequence is built from TRBV12-3 or TRBV12-4 and TRBJ2-6, with an unclear D gene assignment. Sequenced input: PBMCs. This sequence originates from a woman younger than 30 in good health. The CDR3 here reads CASSLLQFPSGANVLTF. Here is the DNA: TGTGCCAGCAGTTTGTTGCAGTTTCCCTCTGGGGCCAACGTCCTGACTTTC.